This entry describes one TCR beta chain. The sample originates from a study of blood T cell repertoires in COVID-19. Study information: Nucleic acid was either cDNA or gDNA, and it came from T cells, B-cell-depleted T cells, or PBMCs.

Participants were aged roughly 18 to 95 years, lived in around 22 US areas, and enrolled virtually. Here immunoSEQ multiplex PCR was the method, and the copy in TCRdb shows in-frame clones only, minus some. This table holds around 250,000 clones, 70% to 90% found once. V was shortened by 1 base and J by 6 bases, with 12 bases between the two germline ends. Germline CDR1 is ENHRY and CDR2 is SYGVKD. The CDR3 runs 15 residues. The clonotype was recovered from a man in his fifties who had been exposed to COVID-19. V and J are TRBV10-3 and TRBJ2-2; TRBD1 is a possible D gene (6 bases). Sequencing was done on a sample of PBMCs or T cells enriched from blood (not recorded which). CDR3 amino acids: CAISEFQGNPGELFF. The CDR3 bases are TGTGCCATCAGTGAGTTTCAGGGGAATCCCGGGGAGCTGTTTTTT.